This T cell receptor (beta chain) was identified in a study of T cells in Graves' hyperthyroidism and ophthalmopathy. The CDR3 length is 12 residues. The J segment lost 10 bases and the V segment lost 5 bases, leaving 8 bases of the junction unmatched. Germline V gene data show CDR1 as SQVTM and CDR2 as ANQGSEA. As to this clonotype: What it recognizes is unknown.

Study outcomes and limitations: It was a median about seven months before onset that the model predicted ophthalmopathy. Ophthalmopathy stood apart from stable hyperthyroidism in a 13 V-J model. Also found in blood were most expanded thyroid clonotypes above 0.001.

There were TCR beta CDR3 regions amplified from RNA transcripts. The TCR CDR3 was amplified in a first-round RT-PCR using the HTBI primer set. TCRdb re-derived calls from the multiplex PCR reads in MiXCR, one entry per CDR3 protein. The data show roughly 500,000 distinct CDR3 sequences, more than 45% seen once. This receptor was taken from an adult woman with Graves' disease, either hyperthyroidism or ophthalmopathy (not recorded which). This chain connects TRBV29-1 to TRBJ1-2, with TRBD1 identical over 9 bases. The sequenced sample consisted of peripheral blood or thyroid tissue (not recorded which). CDR3 sequence reads: CSVRGTGRTYTF. The DNA of the CDR3 is TGCAGCGTTAGGGGGACAGGGAGGACCTACACCTTC.